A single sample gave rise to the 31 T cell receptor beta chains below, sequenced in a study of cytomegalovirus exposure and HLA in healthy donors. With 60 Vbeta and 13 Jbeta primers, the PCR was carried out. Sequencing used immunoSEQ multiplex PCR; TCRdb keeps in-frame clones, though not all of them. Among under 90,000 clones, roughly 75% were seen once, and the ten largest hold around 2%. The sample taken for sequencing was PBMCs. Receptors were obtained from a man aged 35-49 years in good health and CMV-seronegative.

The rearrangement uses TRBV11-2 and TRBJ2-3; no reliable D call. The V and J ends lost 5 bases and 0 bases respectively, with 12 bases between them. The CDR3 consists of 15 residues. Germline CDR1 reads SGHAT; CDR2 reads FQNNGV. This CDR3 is CASSLVTSSTDTQYF. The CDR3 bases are TGTGCCAGCAGCCTAGTCACTTCTAGCACAGATACGCAGTATTTT.

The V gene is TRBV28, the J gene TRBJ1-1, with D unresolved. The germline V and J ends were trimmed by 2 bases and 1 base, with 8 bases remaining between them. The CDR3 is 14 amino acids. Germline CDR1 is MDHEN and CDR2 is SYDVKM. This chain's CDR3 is CASSLPQANTEAFF. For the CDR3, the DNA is TGTGCCAGCAGTTTACCGCAGGCGAACACTGAAGCTTTCTTT.

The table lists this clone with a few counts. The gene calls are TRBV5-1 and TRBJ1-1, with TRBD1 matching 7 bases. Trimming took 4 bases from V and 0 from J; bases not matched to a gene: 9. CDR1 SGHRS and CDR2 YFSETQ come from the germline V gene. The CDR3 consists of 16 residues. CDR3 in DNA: TGCGCCAGCAGCACGGACAGGACACCAATGAACACTGAAGCTTTCTTT. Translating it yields CASSTDRTPMNTEAFF.

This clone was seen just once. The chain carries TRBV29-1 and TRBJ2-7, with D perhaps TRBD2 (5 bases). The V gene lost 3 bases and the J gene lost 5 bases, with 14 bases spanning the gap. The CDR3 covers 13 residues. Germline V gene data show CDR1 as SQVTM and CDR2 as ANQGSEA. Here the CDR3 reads CSVEEVGFNEQYF. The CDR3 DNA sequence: TGCAGCGTTGAGGAGGTGGGTTTCAACGAGCAGTACTTC.

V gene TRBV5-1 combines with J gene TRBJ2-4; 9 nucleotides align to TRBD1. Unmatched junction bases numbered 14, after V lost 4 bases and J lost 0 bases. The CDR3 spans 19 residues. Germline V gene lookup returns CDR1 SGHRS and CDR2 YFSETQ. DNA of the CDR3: TGCGCCAGCAGCCCAGAGGGGGACAGGGAGGCACTAGCCAAAAACATTCAGTACTTC. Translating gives CASSPEGDREALAKNIQYF.

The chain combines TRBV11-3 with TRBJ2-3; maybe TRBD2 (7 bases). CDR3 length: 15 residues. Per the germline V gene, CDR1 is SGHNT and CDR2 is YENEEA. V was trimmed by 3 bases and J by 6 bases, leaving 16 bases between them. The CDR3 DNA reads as TGTGCCAGCAGCTTGAGTTCGGGGGGCCAGGATACGCAGTATTTT. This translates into CASSLSSGGQDTQYF.

This chain's CDR3 is CASTTGSYEQYF. The CDR3 nucleotides read TGCGCCAGCACGACAGGGTCCTACGAGCAGTACTTC. This rearrangement joins TRBV10-2 to TRBJ2-7, with 7 bases aligning to TRBD1. The CDR3 is 12 amino acids. Trimming took 7 bases from V and 1 from J; bases not matched to a gene: 1. Germline lookup yields CDR1 WSHSY and CDR2 SAAADI.

CDR3 residues: CASAGQRIYQPQHF. The CDR3 DNA sequence: TGTGCCAGCGCGGGACAGAGAATCTATCAGCCCCAGCATTTT. This chain connects TRBV5-4 to TRBJ1-5; 7 bases agree with TRBD1. With V trimmed by 7 bases and J by 5 bases, 9 bases remained unmatched. CDR1 is SGHNT and CDR2 is YYREEE in the germline V gene (reference sequence). The CDR3 has 14 amino acids.

As DNA, the CDR3 is TGTGCCAGCAGCCCAAGCGGGTCGGTATCCGAGCAGTACTTC. This sequence encodes CASSPSGSVSEQYF. The chain has TRBV9 and TRBJ2-7; maybe TRBD2 (6 bases). The CDR3 length is 14 residues. The germline V gene encodes CDR1 SGDLS and CDR2 YYNGEE. The V end was cut by 4 bases, the J end by 6 bases, with 17 bases between.

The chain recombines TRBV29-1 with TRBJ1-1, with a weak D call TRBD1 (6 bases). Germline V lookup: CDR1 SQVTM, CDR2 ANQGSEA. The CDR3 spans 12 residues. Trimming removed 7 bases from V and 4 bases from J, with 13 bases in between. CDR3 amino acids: CSGHREGTEAFF. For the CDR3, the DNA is TGCAGCGGGCACAGGGAAGGCACTGAAGCTTTCTTT.

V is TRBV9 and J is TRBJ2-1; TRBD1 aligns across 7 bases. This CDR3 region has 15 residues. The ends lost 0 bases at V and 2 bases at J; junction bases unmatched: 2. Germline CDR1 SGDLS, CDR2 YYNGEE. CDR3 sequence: CASSVETGAYNEQFF. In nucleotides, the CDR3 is TGTGCCAGCAGCGTAGAAACAGGGGCCTACAATGAGCAGTTCTTC.

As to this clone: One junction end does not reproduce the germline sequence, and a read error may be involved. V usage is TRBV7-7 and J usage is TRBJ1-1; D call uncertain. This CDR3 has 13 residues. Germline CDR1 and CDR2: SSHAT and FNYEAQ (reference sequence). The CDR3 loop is CASSQTLNTEAFF. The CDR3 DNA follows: TGTGCTAGCAGCCAAACACTGAACACTGAAGCTTTCTTT.

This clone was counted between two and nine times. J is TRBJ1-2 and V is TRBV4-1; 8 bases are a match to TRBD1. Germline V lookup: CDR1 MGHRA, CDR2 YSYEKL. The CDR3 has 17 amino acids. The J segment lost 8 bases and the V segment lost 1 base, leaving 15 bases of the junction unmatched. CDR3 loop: CASSQGILIDRGGGYTF. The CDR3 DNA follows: TGCGCCAGCAGCCAAGGGATATTGATCGACAGGGGAGGGGGCTACACCTTC.

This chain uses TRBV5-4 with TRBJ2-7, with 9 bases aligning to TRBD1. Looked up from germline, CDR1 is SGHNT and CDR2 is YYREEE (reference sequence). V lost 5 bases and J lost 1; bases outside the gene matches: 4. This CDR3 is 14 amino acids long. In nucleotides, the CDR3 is TGTGCCAGCAGTCCCGGGACAGGGTCCTACGAGCAGTACTTC. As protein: CASSPGTGSYEQYF.

DNA of the CDR3: TGTGCCTGGGCGGGACAGACCACCGGGGAGCTGTTTTTT. Translated: CAWAGQTTGELFF. The chain employs TRBV30 and TRBJ2-2; maybe TRBD1 (7 bases). The CDR3 has 13 residues. CDR1 and CDR2 from the germline V gene are GTSNPN and SVGIG (reference sequence). V lost 5 bases and J 4 bases, leaving 11 bases between the germline ends. The full variable domain, in which reference TRBV30 and TRBJ2-2 provide the parts outside the CDR3, is SQTIHQWPATLVQPVGSPLSLECTVEGTSNPNLYWYRQAAGRGLQLLFYSVGIGQISSEVPQNLSASRPQDRQFILSSKKLLLSDSGFYLCAWAGQTTGELFFGEGSRLTVL.

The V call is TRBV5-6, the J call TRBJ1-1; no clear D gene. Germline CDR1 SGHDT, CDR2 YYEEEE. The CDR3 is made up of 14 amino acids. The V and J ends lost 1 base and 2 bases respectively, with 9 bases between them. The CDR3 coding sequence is TGTGCCAGCAGCTTGATACAGCCTAACACTGAAGCTTTCTTT. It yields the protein CASSLIQPNTEAFF.

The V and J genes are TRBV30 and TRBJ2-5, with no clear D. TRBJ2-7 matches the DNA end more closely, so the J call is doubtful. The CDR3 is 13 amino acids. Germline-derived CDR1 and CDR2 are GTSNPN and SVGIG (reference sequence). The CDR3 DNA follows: TGTGCCTGGACCGAAAGCCAAGTCTACGAGCAGTACTTC. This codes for CAWTESQVYEQYF.

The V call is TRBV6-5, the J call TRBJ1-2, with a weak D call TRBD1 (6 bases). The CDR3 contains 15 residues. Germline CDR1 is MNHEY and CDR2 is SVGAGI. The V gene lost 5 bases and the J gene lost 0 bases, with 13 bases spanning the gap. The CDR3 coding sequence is TGTGCCAGCAGTCCGGGGGCGGGAGCTAACTATGGCTACACCTTC. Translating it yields CASSPGAGANYGYTF.

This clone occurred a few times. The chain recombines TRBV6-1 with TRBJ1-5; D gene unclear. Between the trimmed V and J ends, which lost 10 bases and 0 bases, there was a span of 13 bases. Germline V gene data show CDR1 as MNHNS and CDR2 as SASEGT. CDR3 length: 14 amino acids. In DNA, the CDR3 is TGTGCCATCGGGGTGGGAGGTAGCAATCAGCCCCAGCATTTT. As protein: CAIGVGGSNQPQHF.

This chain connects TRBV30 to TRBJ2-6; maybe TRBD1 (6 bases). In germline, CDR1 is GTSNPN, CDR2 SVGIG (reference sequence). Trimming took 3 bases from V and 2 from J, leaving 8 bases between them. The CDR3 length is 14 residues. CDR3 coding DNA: TGTGCCTGGAGCGCAGGGGCTGGGGCCAACGTCCTGACTTTC. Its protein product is CAWSAGAGANVLTF.

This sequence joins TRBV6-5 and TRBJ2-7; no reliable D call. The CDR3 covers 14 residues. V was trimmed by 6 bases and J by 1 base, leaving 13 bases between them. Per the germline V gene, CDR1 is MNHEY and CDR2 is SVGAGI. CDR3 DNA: TGTGCCAGCAGGCTAGGTGGTTTTTCCTACGAGCAGTACTTC. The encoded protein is CASRLGGFSYEQYF.

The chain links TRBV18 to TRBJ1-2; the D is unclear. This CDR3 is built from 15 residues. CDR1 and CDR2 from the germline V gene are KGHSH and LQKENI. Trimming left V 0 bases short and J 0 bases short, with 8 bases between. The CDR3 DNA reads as TGTGCCAGCTCACCACCGGCTGTACCTAACTATGGCTACACCTTC. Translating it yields CASSPPAVPNYGYTF.

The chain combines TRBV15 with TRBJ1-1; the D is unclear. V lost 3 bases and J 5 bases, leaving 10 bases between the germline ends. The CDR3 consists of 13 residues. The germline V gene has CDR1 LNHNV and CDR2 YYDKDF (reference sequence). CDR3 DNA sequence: TGTGCCACCAGCAGGATCGGGGTAACTGAAGCTTTCTTT. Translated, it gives CATSRIGVTEAFF.

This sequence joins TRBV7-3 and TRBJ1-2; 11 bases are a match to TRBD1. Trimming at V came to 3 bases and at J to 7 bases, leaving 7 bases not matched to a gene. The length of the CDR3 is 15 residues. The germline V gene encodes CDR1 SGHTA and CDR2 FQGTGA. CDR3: CASSFPGQGVSGYTF. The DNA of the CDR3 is TGTGCCAGCAGCTTCCCGGGACAGGGGGTTTCTGGCTACACCTTC. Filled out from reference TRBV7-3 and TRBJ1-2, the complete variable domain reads GAGVSQTPSNKVTEKGKYVELRCDPISGHTALYWYRQSLGQGPEFLIYFQGTGAADDSGLPNDRFFAVRPEGSVSTLKIQRTERGDSAVYLCASSFPGQGVSGYTFGSGTRLTVV.

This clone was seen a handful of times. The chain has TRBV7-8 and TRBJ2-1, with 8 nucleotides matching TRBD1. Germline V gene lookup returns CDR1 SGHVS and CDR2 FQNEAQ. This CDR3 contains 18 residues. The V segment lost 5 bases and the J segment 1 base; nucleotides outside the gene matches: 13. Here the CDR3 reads CASSQWPGGVRSYNEQFF. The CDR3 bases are TGTGCCAGCAGCCAATGGCCAGGGGGCGTGAGGTCCTACAATGAGCAGTTCTTC.

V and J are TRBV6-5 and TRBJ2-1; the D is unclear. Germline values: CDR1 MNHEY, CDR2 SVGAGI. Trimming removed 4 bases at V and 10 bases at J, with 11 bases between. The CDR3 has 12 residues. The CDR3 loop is CASSSLGGEQFF. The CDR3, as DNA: TGTGCCAGCAGTTCCCTCGGCGGCGAGCAGTTCTTC.

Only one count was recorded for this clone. CDR3 region: CASSLKQGEVDTQYF. For the CDR3, the DNA is TGTGCCAGCAGCTTAAAACAGGGTGAGGTAGATACGCAGTATTTT. The chain has TRBV7-2 and TRBJ2-3, with D perhaps TRBD1 (6 bases). With 2 bases removed from V and 5 bases from J, the gap between germline ends came to 14 bases. Germline CDR1 SGHTA, CDR2 FQGNSA. The CDR3 is 15 residues long.

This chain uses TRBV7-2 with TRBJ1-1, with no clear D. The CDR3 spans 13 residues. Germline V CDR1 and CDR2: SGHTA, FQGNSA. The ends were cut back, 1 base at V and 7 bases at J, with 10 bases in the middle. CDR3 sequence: CASSLGSSLEAFF. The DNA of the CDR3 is TGTGCCAGCAGCTTAGGGTCTTCACTTGAAGCTTTCTTT.

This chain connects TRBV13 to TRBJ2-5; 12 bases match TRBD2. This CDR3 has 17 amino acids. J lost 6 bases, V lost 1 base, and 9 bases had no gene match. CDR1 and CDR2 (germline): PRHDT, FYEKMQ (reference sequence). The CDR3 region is CASSLEGPSGRGKTQYF. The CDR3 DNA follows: TGTGCCAGCAGCTTAGAAGGGCCTAGCGGGAGGGGGAAGACCCAGTACTTC.

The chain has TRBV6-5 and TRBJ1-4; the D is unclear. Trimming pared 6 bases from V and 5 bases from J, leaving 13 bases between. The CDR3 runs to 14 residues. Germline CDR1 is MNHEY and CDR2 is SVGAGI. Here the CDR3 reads CASSLAGPNEKLFF. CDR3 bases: TGTGCCAGCAGCCTTGCGGGTCCAAATGAAAAACTGTTTTTT.

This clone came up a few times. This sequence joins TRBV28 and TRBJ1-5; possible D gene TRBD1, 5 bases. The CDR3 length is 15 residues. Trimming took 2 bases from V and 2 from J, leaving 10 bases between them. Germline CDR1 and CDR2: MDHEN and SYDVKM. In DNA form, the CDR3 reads TGTGCCAGCAGTTTAGTGGGGGGAGGCAATCAGCCCCAGCATTTT. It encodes CASSLVGGGNQPQHF. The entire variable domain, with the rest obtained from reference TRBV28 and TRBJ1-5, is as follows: DVKVTQSSRYLVKRTGEKVFLECVQDMDHENMFWYRQDPGLGLRLIYFSYDVKMKEKGDIPEGYSVSREKKERFSLILESASTNQTSMYLCASSLVGGGNQPQHFGDGTRLSIL.